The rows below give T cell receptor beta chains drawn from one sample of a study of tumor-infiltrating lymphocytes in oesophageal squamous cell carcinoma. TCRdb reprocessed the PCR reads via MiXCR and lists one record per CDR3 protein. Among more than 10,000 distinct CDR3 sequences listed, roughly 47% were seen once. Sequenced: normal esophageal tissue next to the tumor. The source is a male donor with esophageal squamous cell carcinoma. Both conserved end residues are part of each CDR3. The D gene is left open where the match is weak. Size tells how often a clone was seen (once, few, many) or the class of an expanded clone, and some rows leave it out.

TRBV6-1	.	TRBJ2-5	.	TGTGCCAGCGACCCCGAAATAGGGACCCAGTACTTC	CASDPEIGTQYF
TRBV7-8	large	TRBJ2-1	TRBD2	TGTGCCAGCAGCTCCTCGACTAGCGGGAATGGGAGGGAGCAGTTCTTC	CASSSSTSGNGREQFF
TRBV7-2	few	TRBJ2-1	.	TGTGCCAGCAGCCCCAAGTTGGGGTCAGGGGCCTACAATGAGCAGTTCTTC	CASSPKLGSGAYNEQFF
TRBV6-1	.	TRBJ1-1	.	TGTGCCAGCAGTGAAGTAGCGGGATCTAACTACGAGCAGTACTTT	CASSEVAGSNYEQYF
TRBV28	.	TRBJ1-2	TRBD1	TGTGCCAGCAGACCAGACAGGGTAGGCTATGGCTACACCTTC	CASRPDRVGYGYTF
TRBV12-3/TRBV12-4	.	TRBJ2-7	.	TGTGCCAGCAATATAGAGGGCCCGGCCGGGGAGCTGTACTTC	CASNIEGPAGELYF
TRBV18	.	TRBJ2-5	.	TGTGCCAGCTCACCCGGTGTGGAGACCCAGTACTTC	CASSPGVETQYF
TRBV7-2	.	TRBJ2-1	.	TGTGCCAGCAGCTTAATTCCAGCCTACAATGAGCAGTTCTTC	CASSLIPAYNEQFF
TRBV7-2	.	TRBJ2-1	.	TGTGCCAGCAGCCAACAACTAGTTCTACTTGAGCAGTTCTTC	CASSQQLVLLEQFF
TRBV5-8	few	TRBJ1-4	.	TGTGCCAGCAGCTTTGCGTTGACGGCTGAAAAACTGTTTTTT	CASSFALTAEKLFF
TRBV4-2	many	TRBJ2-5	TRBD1	TGTGCCAGCAGCCAGGGAGGGACAGGGGGAGAAGAGACCCAGTACTTC	CASSQGGTGGEETQYF
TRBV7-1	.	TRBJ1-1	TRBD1	TGTGCCAGCAGCTCAACAGGGGTGGATGAAGCTTTCTTT	CASSSTGVDEAFF
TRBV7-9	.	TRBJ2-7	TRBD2	TGTGCCAGCAGCGGGGGGGTGGCCTACGAGCAGTACTTC	CASSGGVAYEQYF
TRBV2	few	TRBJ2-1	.	TGTGCCAGCAGTGAGGACCGCTCCGAGCAGTTCTTC	CASSEDRSEQFF
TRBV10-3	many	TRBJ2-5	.	TGTGCCATCAGTGCCGGCAGAGATGAGACCCAGTACTTC	CAISAGRDETQYF
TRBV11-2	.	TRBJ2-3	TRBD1	TGTGCCAGCAGCTTAGGTGGGGCGGGACAGGGGACAGATACGCAGTATTTT	CASSLGGAGQGTDTQYF
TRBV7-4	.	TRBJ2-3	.	TGTGCCAGCAGCTTACCGCTGAATACGCAGTATTTT	CASSLPLNTQYF
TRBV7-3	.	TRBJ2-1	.	TGTGCCAGCAGCTTAACCCTCTCCTACAATGAGCAGTTCTTC	CASSLTLSYNEQFF
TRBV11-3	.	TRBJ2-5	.	TGTGCCAGCAGCTTAGTACCAAGGAGTGTTTATCAAGAGACCCAGTACTTC	CASSLVPRSVYQETQYF
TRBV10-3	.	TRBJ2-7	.	TGTGCCATCAGTGAGTCGATCTACGAGCAGTACTTC	CAISESIYEQYF
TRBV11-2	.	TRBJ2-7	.	TGTGCCAGCAGCTTAGGAAAAAATGAGCAGTACTTC	CASSLGKNEQYF
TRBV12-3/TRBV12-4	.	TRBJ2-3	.	TGTGCCAGCAGTTTAAGTGGGCTTCTTAAGGAGTACTTC	CASSLSGLLKEYF
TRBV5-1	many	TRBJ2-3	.	TGCGCCAGCAGCTTCAGTTCAGATACGCAGTATTTT	CASSFSSDTQYF
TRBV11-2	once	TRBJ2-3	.	TGTGCCAGCAGCTTACTAGCAGCTACAGATACGCAGTATTTT	CASSLLAATDTQYF
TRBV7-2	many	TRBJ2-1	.	TGTGCCAGCGGACCGAGAAGCGGGTTCTTC	CASGPRSGFF
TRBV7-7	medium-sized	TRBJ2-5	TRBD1	TGTGCTAGCAGCTTGACAGGGGGCGTGGAGACCCAGTACTTC	CASSLTGGVETQYF
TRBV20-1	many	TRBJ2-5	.	TGCAGTGCTAGACAGGGTGGTCAAGAGACCCAGTACTTC	CSARQGGQETQYF
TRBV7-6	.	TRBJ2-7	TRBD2	TGTGCCAGCAGCTTAGACGGGGGGTTTGTGAATGAGCAGTACTTC	CASSLDGGFVNEQYF
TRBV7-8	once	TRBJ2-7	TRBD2	TGTGCCAGCAGCAAAAAGGGGTCCGGACTAGCGGCCTACGAGCAGTACTTC	CASSKKGSGLAAYEQYF
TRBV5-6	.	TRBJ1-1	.	TGTGCCAGCAGCAAGGGAATCAGCGGGGGTACTGAAGCTTTCTTT	CASSKGISGGTEAFF
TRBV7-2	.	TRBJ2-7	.	TGTGCCAGCCGCCGACTCCCTCTCTACGAGCAGTACTTC	CASRRLPLYEQYF
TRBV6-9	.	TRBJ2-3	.	TGTGCCAGCACCGAGAGGCGCAGCACAGATACGCAGTATTTT	CASTERRSTDTQYF
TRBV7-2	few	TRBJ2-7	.	TGTGCCAGCAGTCCTGACTCCACAGGCTACGAGCAGTACTTC	CASSPDSTGYEQYF
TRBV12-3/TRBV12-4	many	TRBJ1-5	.	TGTGCCAGCAGTTCCCCCCCAGCGGGAAGCAATCAGCCCCAGCATTTT	CASSSPPAGSNQPQHF
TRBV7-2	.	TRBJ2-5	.	TGTGCCAGCAGCTTAGGCGGACTGCCAGAGACCCAGTACTTC	CASSLGGLPETQYF
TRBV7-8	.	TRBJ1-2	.	TGTGCCAGCAGCTTACAGGGTAGGGGTGGCTACACCTTC	CASSLQGRGGYTF
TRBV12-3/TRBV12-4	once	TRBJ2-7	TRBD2	TGTGCCAGCAGTTTGGGCGGGAGGCCAAGCGAGCAGTACTTC	CASSLGGRPSEQYF
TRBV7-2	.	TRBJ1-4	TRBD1	TGTGCCAGCAGCCCCCGGGACAGGGGGCGAGTCGGGGAAAAACTGTTTTTT	CASSPRDRGRVGEKLFF
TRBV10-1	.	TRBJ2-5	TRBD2	TGCGCCAGCAGTGAGATTATAGGGGAGGGAGAGACCCAGTACTTC	CASSEIIGEGETQYF
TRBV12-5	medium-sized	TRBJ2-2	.	TGTGCTAGTGGTCCTGACACGAACACCGGGGAGCTGTTTTTT	CASGPDTNTGELFF
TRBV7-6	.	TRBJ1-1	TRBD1	TGTAATGACAGGGAAGGGGACACTGAAGCTTTCTTT	CNDREGDTEAFF
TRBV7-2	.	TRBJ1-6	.	TGTGCCAGCAGCGATACAACAGGCGGTAATTCACCCCTCCACTTT	CASSDTTGGNSPLHF
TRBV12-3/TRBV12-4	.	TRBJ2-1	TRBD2	TGTGCCAGCAGAAGGACTAGCGGGGGCGACAATGAGCAGTTCTTC	CASRRTSGGDNEQFF
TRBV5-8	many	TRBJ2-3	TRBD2	TGTGCCAGCAGCCCTGCCCGGACTAGCGGGAGCACAGATACGCAGTATTTT	CASSPARTSGSTDTQYF
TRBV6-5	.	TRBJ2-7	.	TGTGCCAGCAGTTATACGGGAAAATCGGCCTACGAGCAGTACTTC	CASSYTGKSAYEQYF
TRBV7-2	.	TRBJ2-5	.	TGTGCCAGCAGCCCGCCCCGGGGTAGCGAGACCCAGTACTTC	CASSPPRGSETQYF
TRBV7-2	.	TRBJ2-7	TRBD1	TGTGCCAGCAGCCTCCCAGGGGGTTCAGGCGAGCAGTACTTC	CASSLPGGSGEQYF
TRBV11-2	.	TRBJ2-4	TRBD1	TGTGCCAGCAGCACATGGACAGGGGGACTAGCCAAAAACATTCAGTACTTC	CASSTWTGGLAKNIQYF
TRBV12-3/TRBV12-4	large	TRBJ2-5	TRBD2	TGTGCCAGCAGTTTGGGGCGGGGGGGCCAAGAGACCCAGTACTTC	CASSLGRGGQETQYF
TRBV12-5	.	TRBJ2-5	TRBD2	TGTGCTAGTGGTTTCGGACTAGCGTACCAAGAGACCCAGTACTTC	CASGFGLAYQETQYF
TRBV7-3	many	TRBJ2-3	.	TGTGCCAGCAGCTTAATGGCAGCAGATACGCAGTATTTT	CASSLMAADTQYF
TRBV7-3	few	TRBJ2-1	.	TGTGCCAGCAGCTTATCACGCGACAATGAGCAGTTCTTC	CASSLSRDNEQFF
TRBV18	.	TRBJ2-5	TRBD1	TGTGCCAGCTCACAAACAGGGGATTCACCCCTCCACTTC	CASSQTGDSPLHF
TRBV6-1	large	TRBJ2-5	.	TGTGCCAGCAGTGAAGGCTTAGGAGCGGTAGAGACCCAGTACTTC	CASSEGLGAVETQYF